A selection of T cell receptor beta chains follows, all from one sample in a study of blood T cell repertoires in COVID-19. Measured with immunoSEQ multiplex PCR; TCRdb has only the in-frame clones, and not every one. The table lists roughly 500,000 clones, about 88% of them singletons. The specimen sequenced was PBMCs or T cells enriched from blood (not recorded which). These receptors came from a woman aged 60-70 years who had recovered from COVID-19. The CDR3 runs from the conserved cysteine through the conserved F or W. The order of the fields is CDR3 protein, J gene, V gene.

cdr3_aa: CASSLAEEAFF; j_call: TRBJ1-1; v_call: TRBV5-1
cdr3_aa: CASSVGPGQGGEQYF; j_call: TRBJ2-7; v_call: TRBV9
cdr3_aa: CASSEYWGTLDALGYTF; j_call: TRBJ1-2; v_call: TRBV6-1
cdr3_aa: CASSQETGQNTEAFF; j_call: TRBJ1-1; v_call: TRBV4-2
cdr3_aa: CASSVDSLNTGELFF; j_call: TRBJ2-2; v_call: TRBV27
cdr3_aa: CASSQAGGLAGGAGELFF; j_call: TRBJ2-2; v_call: TRBV4-2
cdr3_aa: CASSLRGHGNTIYF; j_call: TRBJ1-3; v_call: TRBV11-2
cdr3_aa: CASKGTDLMNTEAFF; j_call: TRBJ1-1; v_call: TRBV2
cdr3_aa: CASSSLPGQGLSVDTQYF; j_call: TRBJ2-3; v_call: TRBV7-6
cdr3_aa: CASTAGSNQPQHF; j_call: TRBJ1-5; v_call: TRBV27
cdr3_aa: CASSSQGAKNIQYF; j_call: TRBJ2-4; v_call: TRBV6-6
cdr3_aa: CASSSSTSGAASYNEQFF; j_call: TRBJ2-1; v_call: TRBV13
cdr3_aa: CASSHGLVPRDTQYF; j_call: TRBJ2-3; v_call: TRBV4-2
cdr3_aa: CASSWGQVNTEAFF; j_call: TRBJ1-1; v_call: TRBV5-6
cdr3_aa: CATSDLASGGFSDTQYF; j_call: TRBJ2-3; v_call: TRBV24-1
cdr3_aa: CASSLEGGGNQPQHF; j_call: TRBJ1-5; v_call: TRBV5-1
cdr3_aa: CASTGQGNQPQHF; j_call: TRBJ1-5; v_call: TRBV2
cdr3_aa: CASSLVQGNGYTF; j_call: TRBJ1-2; v_call: TRBV7-2
cdr3_aa: CASSSGQSFYGYTF; j_call: TRBJ1-2; v_call: TRBV5-6
cdr3_aa: CASRMVTALNTEAFF; j_call: TRBJ1-1; v_call: TRBV7-2
cdr3_aa: CASSLWGTGSHEQYF; j_call: TRBJ2-7; v_call: TRBV5-6
cdr3_aa: CASSQGRDGEAFF; j_call: TRBJ1-1; v_call: TRBV4-2
cdr3_aa: CASSLGANTIYF; j_call: TRBJ1-3; v_call: TRBV5-6
cdr3_aa: CASSGERTNQPQHF; j_call: TRBJ1-5; v_call: TRBV2
cdr3_aa: CASSLDGQAGAGNEQFF; j_call: TRBJ2-1; v_call: TRBV11-2
cdr3_aa: CASSMGRSPEGAFF; j_call: TRBJ1-1; v_call: TRBV19